The clone carrying this TCR beta chain has more than one count but fewer than ten. Its specificity is unknown. V was clipped by 3 bases and J by 7 bases; unmatched bases: 5. The length of the CDR3 is 15 residues. This sample stems from a study of response to subunit inactivated influenza vaccine. Study observations and caveats: Researchers suggested that each seasonal influenza vaccination recruits few new T cells.

Via MiXCR, TCRdb re-called the RT-PCR reads, giving one row per CDR3 protein. The data show 530,000 or so distinct CDR3 sequences, about 25% seen once. This receptor was obtained from a man aged 50-59 years who received an inactivated influenza vaccine. The chain combines TRBV12-3 or TRBV12-4 with TRBJ2-1; TRBD2 agrees at 11 bases. Sample: CD4+ T cells sorted from PBMCs, taken roughly 5 days after vaccination. CDR3: CASSFGASGRNEQFF. CDR3 nucleotides: TGTGCCAGCAGTTTTGGGGCTAGCGGGAGGAATGAGCAGTTCTTC.